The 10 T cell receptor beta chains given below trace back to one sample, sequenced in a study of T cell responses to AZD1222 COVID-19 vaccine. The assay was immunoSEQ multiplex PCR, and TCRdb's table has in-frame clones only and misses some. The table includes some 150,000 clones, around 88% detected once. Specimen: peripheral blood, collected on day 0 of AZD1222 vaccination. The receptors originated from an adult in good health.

In DNA, the CDR3 is TGTGCCAGCAGTTTAGGGGACCGCCCGGGCGCTTTCTTT. It is translated as CASSLGDRPGAFF. V usage is TRBV27 and J usage is TRBJ1-1; a possible D gene is TRBD1 (5 bases). V gave up 2 bases and J gave up 11 bases, with 15 bases separating them. The CDR3 contains 13 residues. The germline gives CDR1 MNHEY, CDR2 SMNVEV (reference sequence).

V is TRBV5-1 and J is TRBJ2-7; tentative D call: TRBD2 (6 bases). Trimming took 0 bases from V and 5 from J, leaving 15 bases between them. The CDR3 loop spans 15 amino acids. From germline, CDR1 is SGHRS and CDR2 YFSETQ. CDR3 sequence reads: CASSLVVGLGDEQYF. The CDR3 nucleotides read TGCGCCAGCAGCTTGGTAGTGGGACTGGGAGACGAGCAGTACTTC.

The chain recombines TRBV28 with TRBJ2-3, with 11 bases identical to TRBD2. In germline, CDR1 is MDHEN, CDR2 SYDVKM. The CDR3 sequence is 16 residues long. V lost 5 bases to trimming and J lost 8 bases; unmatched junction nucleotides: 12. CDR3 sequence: CASSDTSGGFLGTQYF. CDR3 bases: TGTGCCAGCAGTGATACTAGCGGGGGCTTTCTGGGTACGCAGTATTTT. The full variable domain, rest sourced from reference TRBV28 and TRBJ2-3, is DVKVTQSSRYLVKRTGEKVFLECVQDMDHENMFWYRQDPGLGLRLIYFSYDVKMKEKGDIPEGYSVSREKKERFSLILESASTNQTSMYLCASSDTSGGFLGTQYFGPGTRLTVL.

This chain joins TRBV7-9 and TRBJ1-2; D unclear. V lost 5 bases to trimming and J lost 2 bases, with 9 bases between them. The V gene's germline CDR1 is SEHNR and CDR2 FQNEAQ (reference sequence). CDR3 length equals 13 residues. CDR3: CASSRTENYGYTF. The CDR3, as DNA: TGTGCCAGCAGCCGGACGGAGAACTATGGCTACACCTTC.

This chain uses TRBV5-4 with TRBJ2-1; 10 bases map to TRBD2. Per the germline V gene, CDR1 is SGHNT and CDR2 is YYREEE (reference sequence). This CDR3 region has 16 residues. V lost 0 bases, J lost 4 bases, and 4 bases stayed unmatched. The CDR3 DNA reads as TGTGCCAGCAGCTTGGGAGCGGGGGGGCGGTACAATGAGCAGTTCTTC. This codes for CASSLGAGGRYNEQFF.

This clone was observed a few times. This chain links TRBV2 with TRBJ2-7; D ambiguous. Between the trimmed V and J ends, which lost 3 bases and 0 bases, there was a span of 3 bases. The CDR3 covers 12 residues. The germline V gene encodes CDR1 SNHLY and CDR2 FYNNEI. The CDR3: CASSDYSYEQYF. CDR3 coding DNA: TGTGCCAGCAGTGATTACTCCTACGAGCAGTACTTC.

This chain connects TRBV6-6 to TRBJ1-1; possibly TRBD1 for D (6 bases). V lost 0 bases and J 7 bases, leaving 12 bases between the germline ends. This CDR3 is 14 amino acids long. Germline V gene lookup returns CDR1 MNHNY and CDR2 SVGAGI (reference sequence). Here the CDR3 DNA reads TGTGCCAGCAGTTACTCTATGGACAGTCTTGAAGCTTTCTTT. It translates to CASSYSMDSLEAFF.

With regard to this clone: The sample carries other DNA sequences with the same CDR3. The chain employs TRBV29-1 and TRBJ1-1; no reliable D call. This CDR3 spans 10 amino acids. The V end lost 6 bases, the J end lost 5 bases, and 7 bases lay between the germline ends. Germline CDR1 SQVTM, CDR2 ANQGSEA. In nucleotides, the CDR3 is TGCAGCGTGACATATACTGAAGCTTTCTTT. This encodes CSVTYTEAFF.

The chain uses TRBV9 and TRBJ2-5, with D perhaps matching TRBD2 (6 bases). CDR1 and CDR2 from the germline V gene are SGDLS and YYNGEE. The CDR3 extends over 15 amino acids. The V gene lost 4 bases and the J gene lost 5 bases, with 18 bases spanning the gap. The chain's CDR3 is CASSPLEGSRETQYF. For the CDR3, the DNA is TGTGCCAGCAGCCCCCTGGAGGGGAGCAGGGAGACCCAGTACTTC. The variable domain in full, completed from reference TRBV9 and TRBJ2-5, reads DSGVTQTPKHLITATGQRVTLRCSPRSGDLSVYWYQQSLDQGLQFLIQYYNGEERAKGNILERFSAQQFPDLHSELNLSSLELGDSALYFCASSPLEGSRETQYFGPGTRLLVL.

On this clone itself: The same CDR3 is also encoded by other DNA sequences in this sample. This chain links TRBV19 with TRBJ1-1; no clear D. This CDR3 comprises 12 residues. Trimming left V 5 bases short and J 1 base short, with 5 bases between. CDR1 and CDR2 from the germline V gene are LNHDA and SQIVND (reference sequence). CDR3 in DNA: TGTGCCAGTAGTCCGAGGAACACTGAAGCTTTCTTT. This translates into CASSPRNTEAFF. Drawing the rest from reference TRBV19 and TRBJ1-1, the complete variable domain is DGGITQSPKYLFRKEGQNVTLSCEQNLNHDAMYWYRQDPGQGLRLIYYSQIVNDFQKGDIAEGYSVSREKKESFPLTVTSAQKNPTAFYLCASSPRNTEAFFGQGTRLTVV.